One T cell receptor (beta chain) is described in this entry. The antigen remains undetermined. The sample belongs to a study of T cell responses to AZD1222 COVID-19 vaccine. Study-wide points: The reported proportion of spike-specific TCRs targeting unmutated variant regions was nearly half. Donors in the cohort were predominantly white British and more often female, and clonal diversity was possibly underestimated.

J gave up 4 bases and V 5 bases, and 6 bases lay outside the gene matches. Per the germline V gene, CDR1 is SSHAT and CDR2 is FNYEAQ (reference sequence). The CDR3 is made up of 15 amino acids. Produced via immunoSEQ multiplex PCR; TCRdb's table is partial and in-frame only. The table records roughly 130,000 clones, 90% to 95% of them present only once. The sample consisted of peripheral blood, taken on day 0 of AZD1222 vaccination. The chain joins TRBV7-7 to TRBJ2-2; TRBD2 matches at 8 bases. This clonotype was obtained from an adult in good health. The CDR3 protein is CASSPRGGGTGELFF. The CDR3 DNA reads TGTGCCAGCAGCCCCCGGGGGGGCGGCACCGGGGAGCTGTTTTTT.